The 28 T cell receptor beta chains in this list originate from one sample, sequenced in a study of early T cells in non-severe SARS-CoV-2 infection. Each CDR3 protein gets one entry after TCRdb re-called the 5' RACE reads with MiXCR. The data show about 82,000 distinct CDR3 sequences, around 13% seen once. The sequencing input was whole blood. The receptor set was obtained from an adult who was a healthcare worker with PCR-confirmed SARS-CoV-2 infection or an uninfected control (not recorded which).

In this sample, this clonotype turned up many times. The chain uses TRBV7-9 and TRBJ2-5; D not resolved. The CDR3 contains 10 residues. Between the trimmed V and J ends, which lost 4 bases and 5 bases, there was a span of 2 bases. In germline, CDR1 is SEHNR, CDR2 FQNEAQ (reference sequence). The CDR3 DNA reads as TGTGCCAGCAGCTCGGAGACCCAGTACTTC. This encodes CASSSETQYF.

This clonotype appeared a few times. This chain connects TRBV4-1 to TRBJ2-3; D might be TRBD1 (6 bases). Germline V gene lookup returns CDR1 MGHRA and CDR2 YSYEKL. Trimming stripped 4 bases from V and 3 bases from J, with 14 bases between. The CDR3 extends over 15 amino acids. CDR3 DNA sequence: TGCGCCAGCAGCCTCTTGGGACAATCAACAGATACGCAGTATTTT. Translating it yields CASSLLGQSTDTQYF.

This rearrangement joins TRBV28 to TRBJ1-3, with 7 bases matching TRBD1. After removal of 6 bases from V and 4 bases from J, the junction contained 3 bases not matched to a gene. Germline CDR1 MDHEN, CDR2 SYDVKM. The CDR3 totals 13 residues. The CDR3 sequence is CASRKGAGNTIYF. The CDR3 DNA sequence: TGTGCCAGCAGAAAGGGGGCAGGAAACACCATATATTTT.

The chain couples TRBV7-2 to TRBJ2-7; TRBD1 matches at 8 bases. The V gene end was trimmed by 4 bases and the J gene end by 3 bases; junction bases not matched to a gene: 5. This CDR3 has 14 residues. Germline values: CDR1 SGHTA, CDR2 FQGNSA. The CDR3 reads CASSSYRGNYEQYF. CDR3 bases: TGTGCCAGCAGCTCCTACAGGGGGAACTACGAGCAGTACTTC.

This clonotype was seen only a few times. The chain is built from TRBV29-1 and TRBJ1-5; D is uncertain. This CDR3 comprises 10 residues. Deletions cut 7 bases from V and 4 bases from J, with 5 bases between. In germline, CDR1 is SQVTM, CDR2 ANQGSEA. CDR3 bases: TGCAGCGCGAAGAATCAGCCCCAGCATTTT. It is translated as CSAKNQPQHF. The variable domain in full, with the rest retrieved from reference TRBV29-1 and TRBJ1-5, is SAVISQKPSRDICQRGTSLTIQCQVDSQVTMMFWYRQQPGQSLTLIATANQGSEATYESGFVIDKFPISRPNLTFSTLTVSNMSPEDSSIYLCSAKNQPQHFGDGTRLSIL.

This clonotype was seen more than once but under ten times. This chain connects TRBV5-1 to TRBJ2-1, with 9 bases lining up with TRBD1. Germline-derived CDR1 and CDR2 are SGHRS and YFSETQ. The CDR3 runs to 15 residues. J was trimmed by 1 base and V by 4 bases; bases with no gene match: 3. In nucleotides, the CDR3 is TGCGCCAGCAGCCCCGGACAGGGGTCCTACAATGAGCAGTTCTTC. It specifies CASSPGQGSYNEQFF.

The gene calls are TRBV10-3 and TRBJ2-1; 11 bases align to TRBD1. Germline assignment: CDR1 ENHRY and CDR2 SYGVKD. This CDR3 region has 15 residues. V gave up 6 bases and J gave up 8 bases; unmatched junction bases: 9. In DNA, the CDR3 is TGTGCCATCAGCGAACCAGGACAGGGGGCGGATGAGCAGTTCTTC. Amino acid sequence: CAISEPGQGADEQFF.

This clonotype was detected a few times. The chain recombines TRBV5-1 with TRBJ2-3, with D perhaps TRBD2 (6 bases). V was trimmed by 0 bases and J by 4 bases, leaving 9 bases between them. Germline lookup yields CDR1 SGHRS and CDR2 YFSETQ. This CDR3 is built from 14 residues. The CDR3 spells CASSLGAGPDTQYF. The CDR3 DNA follows: TGCGCCAGCAGCTTGGGAGCGGGCCCAGATACGCAGTATTTT.

This clonotype was seen once. CDR3 nucleotides: TGTGCCAGCAGCTTGAGACAGTACAATGAGCAGTTCTTC. It is translated as CASSLRQYNEQFF. V is TRBV7-6 and J is TRBJ2-1; possible D gene TRBD1, 5 bases. The ends were cut back, 3 bases at V and 4 bases at J, with 7 bases in the middle. The CDR3 has 13 amino acids. CDR1 is SGHVS and CDR2 is FNYEAQ in the germline V gene.

This clonotype was observed a few times. This sequence joins TRBV19 and TRBJ2-2; 12 positions agree with TRBD2. The CDR3 consists of 15 residues. Per germline, CDR1 LNHDA and CDR2 SQIVND (reference sequence). J was trimmed by 6 bases and V by 7 bases; bases with no gene match: 6. The CDR3 DNA sequence: TGTGCCAGTACTAGCGGGAGGGCCGGCCCCGGGGAGCTGTTTTTT. Its protein product is CASTSGRAGPGELFF.

The J gene is TRBJ1-1, the V gene TRBV4-2; TRBD1 agrees at 7 bases. The trim removed 3 bases at V and 8 bases at J, leaving 12 bases unmatched. This CDR3 is 15 amino acids long. The germline V gene encodes CDR1 LGHNA and CDR2 YNFKEQ. The CDR3 nucleotides are TGTGCCAGCAGCCAGGTTTTACAGGGCAGGGGGGAAGCTTTCTTT. Encoded protein: CASSQVLQGRGEAFF.

There are a few counts of this clonotype. The chain joins TRBV6-4 to TRBJ2-1, with TRBD2 as a possible D gene (5 bases). The CDR3 runs to 13 residues. CDR1 and CDR2 (germline): MRHNA, SNTAGT. The V and J ends lost 8 bases and 8 bases respectively, with 16 bases between them. CDR3 DNA sequence: TGTGCCAGCGGTGCTAGCTTTTTCGATGAGCAGTTCTTC. This codes for CASGASFFDEQFF.

Worth noting for this clonotype: One end of the junction fails to match germline, which may point to a read error. This chain links TRBV12-3 or TRBV12-4 with TRBJ1-1; TRBD1 matches 10 bases. The CDR3 covers 16 residues. The CDR3 bases are TGTGCCAGCAGGTTAGGGACAGGGGAAATGAACACTGAAGCTTTCTTT. Protein sequence: CASRLGTGEMNTEAFF.

About this clonotype itself: This may come from a read error, since a much larger clone is one base off. The genes are TRBV18 and TRBJ1-1, with D possibly TRBD1 on 6 matching bases. From germline, CDR1 is KGHSH and CDR2 LQKENI. CDR3 length: 13 residues. The DNA of the CDR3 is TGTACCAGCTCTCAGGACAGCAACACTGAAGCTTTCTTT. This codes for CTSSQDSNTEAFF.

The sample holds many counts of this clonotype. V is TRBV6-5 and J is TRBJ2-3; no clear D gene. Trimming removed 2 bases at V and 2 bases at J, with 8 bases between. The length of the CDR3 is 14 residues. CDR1 is MNHEY and CDR2 is SVGAGI in the germline V gene. The CDR3 here is CASSYGRHTDTQYF. The CDR3, as DNA: TGTGCCAGCAGTTACGGACGGCACACAGATACGCAGTATTTT.

The chain employs TRBV27 and TRBJ2-7, with D possibly being TRBD2 (7 bases). This CDR3 has 15 amino acids. The V end was cut by 6 bases, the J end by 0 bases, with 15 bases between. Per germline, CDR1 MNHEY and CDR2 SMNVEV (reference sequence). The CDR3 spells CASSPGGALSYEQYF. CDR3 coding DNA: TGTGCCAGCAGCCCGGGGGGCGCACTCTCCTACGAGCAGTACTTC.

This clonotype was seen more than once but under ten times. This chain joins TRBV20-1 and TRBJ2-3; maybe TRBD1 (6 bases). With 6 bases removed from V and 2 bases from J, the gap between germline ends came to 24 bases. This CDR3 has 17 amino acids. CDR1 DFQATT and CDR2 SNEGSKA come from the germline V gene (reference sequence). CDR3 protein: CSATRKPTGLSTDTQYF. The CDR3 region has the DNA TGCAGTGCCACCCGAAAACCGACAGGTCTATCCACAGATACGCAGTATTTT.

At least ten counts were recorded for this clonotype. The chain uses TRBV2 and TRBJ2-3; no clear D gene. Trimming stripped 11 bases from V and 2 bases from J, with 23 bases between. The CDR3 sequence is 16 residues long. The germline V gene has CDR1 SNHLY and CDR2 FYNNEI. In DNA, the CDR3 is TGTGCCCGGGCCGTAGGGCGCGCCCTCACCACAGATACGCAGTATTTT. This translates into CARAVGRALTTDTQYF.

This clonotype was seen at least ten times. This chain joins TRBV7-2 and TRBJ2-1; D remains unclear. V lost 1 base, J lost 6 bases, and 10 bases lay in between. CDR1 and CDR2 from the germline V gene are SGHTA and FQGNSA. This CDR3 has 14 residues. The DNA of the CDR3 is TGTGCCAGCAGCTTAGGAGTAGCCCCCAATGAGCAGTTCTTC. Translated, it gives CASSLGVAPNEQFF. The entire variable domain, with the rest obtained from reference TRBV7-2 and TRBJ2-1, is as follows: GAGVSQSPSNKVTEKGKDVELRCDPISGHTALYWYRQSLGQGLEFLIYFQGNSAPDKSGLPSDRFSAERTGGSVSTLTIQRTQQEDSAVYLCASSLGVAPNEQFFGPGTRLTVL.

This sequence joins TRBV7-3 and TRBJ2-6; D unclear. Trimming removed 8 bases from V and 0 bases from J, with 5 bases in between. The CDR3 has 13 residues. Germline V gives CDR1 SGHTA, CDR2 FQGTGA. The CDR3 bases are TGTGCCAGCGCTCCCTCTGGGGCCAACGTCCTGACTTTC. As protein: CASAPSGANVLTF.

In its sample, this clonotype was seen a few times. The rearrangement links TRBV19 to TRBJ1-2; D may be TRBD1 (5 bases). This CDR3 is 12 amino acids long. V shed 3 bases and J shed 8 bases, with 10 bases lying between them. The germline V gene has CDR1 LNHDA and CDR2 SQIVND (reference sequence). The CDR3 is CASSISGDGYTF. The CDR3, as DNA: TGTGCCAGTAGTATTTCTGGGGACGGCTACACCTTC.

V and J are TRBV7-9 and TRBJ2-5; a possible D gene is TRBD1 (5 bases). The CDR3 contains 15 residues. The ends were cut back, 5 bases at V and 4 bases at J, with 17 bases in the middle. Germline CDR1 SEHNR, CDR2 FQNEAQ (reference sequence). This CDR3 reads CASSADARTRETQYF. CDR3 nucleotides: TGTGCCAGCAGCGCCGACGCCCGGACACGAGAGACCCAGTACTTC. Full variable domain (rest looked up from reference TRBV7-9 and TRBJ2-5): DTGVSQNPRHKITKRGQNVTFRCDPISEHNRLYWYRQTLGQGPEFLTYFQNEAQLEKSRLLSDRFSAERPKGSFSTLEIQRTEQGDSAMYLCASSADARTRETQYFGPGTRLLVL.

The V gene is TRBV30, the J gene TRBJ2-2, with 7 bases aligning to TRBD1. The germline V gene encodes CDR1 GTSNPN and CDR2 SVGIG (reference sequence). CDR3 length: 14 residues. V lost 1 base and J lost 5; bases outside the gene matches: 4. The CDR3 DNA reads as TGTGCCTGGAGTGAGGACAGGTGGACCGGGGAGCTGTTTTTT. Its protein is CAWSEDRWTGELFF.

This clonotype was observed a handful of times. The V and J genes are TRBV10-3 and TRBJ1-3; D is unresolved. Germline V lookup: CDR1 ENHRY, CDR2 SYGVKD. The V gene lost 5 bases and the J gene lost 0 bases, with 11 bases spanning the gap. This CDR3 comprises 15 residues. The CDR3 nucleotides read TGTGCCATCAGTCGGGCACCCTCCTCTGGAAACACCATATATTTT. Its translation: CAISRAPSSGNTIYF.

The chain links TRBV10-3 to TRBJ2-1; D is uncertain. The CDR3 has 13 amino acids. CDR1 is ENHRY and CDR2 is SYGVKD in the germline V gene. The V end lost 9 bases, the J end lost 12 bases, and 21 bases lay between the germline ends. Here the CDR3 DNA reads TGTGCCATTCAGGAACTTGACGGTCGAGGGCAGTTCTTC. This sequence encodes CAIQELDGRGQFF.

This clonotype has a count of ten or more. The J gene is TRBJ1-4, the V gene TRBV7-9; 7 nucleotides align to TRBD1. Trimming removed 3 bases from V and 10 bases from J; junction bases left unmatched: 8. The CDR3 runs to 14 residues. The germline CDR1 and CDR2 sequences are SEHNR and FQNEAQ (reference sequence). CDR3 loop: CASSLGQRKAKLFF. CDR3 nucleotide sequence: TGTGCCAGCAGCTTGGGACAGAGGAAGGCAAAACTGTTTTTT.

The gene calls are TRBV12-3 or TRBV12-4 and TRBJ2-3; 9 nucleotides align to TRBD2. The CDR3 totals 19 residues. Trimming removed 5 bases from V and 3 bases from J; junction bases left unmatched: 18. This CDR3 is CASSPSLSGRSARTDTQYF. The CDR3 DNA reads as TGTGCCAGCAGTCCCTCCCTGAGCGGGAGGTCGGCCAGAACAGATACGCAGTATTTT.

This clonotype was counted a few times. CDR3 in DNA: TGTGCCAGCAGCTTGGACAGGGCGGGCACAGATACGCAGTATTTT. This encodes CASSLDRAGTDTQYF. This chain connects TRBV7-3 to TRBJ2-3; the match to TRBD1 covers 8 bases. The trim removed 3 bases at V and 1 base at J, leaving 3 bases unmatched. Germline values: CDR1 SGHTA, CDR2 FQGTGA. The CDR3 totals 15 residues.